This T cell receptor beta chain appears in the sequencing data of a study of T cells in Graves' hyperthyroidism and ophthalmopathy. Study outcomes and limitations: Ophthalmopathy was predicted by the model a median of approximately 6 months ahead of onset.

The CDR3 contains 15 residues. V shed 1 base and J shed 3 bases, with 12 bases lying between them. Per germline, CDR1 MGHRA and CDR2 YSYEKL. Many counts were recorded for this clonotype. Its antigen is unknown. TCR beta CDR3 regions were amplified from RNA. HTBI primers were the set used in a first-round RT-PCR of the TCR CDR3. Each CDR3 protein gets one entry after TCRdb re-called the multiplex PCR reads with MiXCR. The profile shows a few hundred thousand distinct CDR3 sequences, roughly an eighth of them singletons. No ophthalmopathy progression within 18 months constituted stable Graves' hyperthyroidism. Those with hyperthyroidism were 18 to 65 years old, newly diagnosed, and ill for under 2 months.

The genes are TRBV4-1 and TRBJ1-2; D possibly corresponds to TRBD1 (5 bases). The sample was blood. The TCR was taken from a woman aged 18-35 years with Graves' hyperthyroidism. The CDR3 DNA follows: TGCGCCAGCAGCCAAGTGGGGGGACGGGACTATGGCTACACCTTC. This translates into CASSQVGGRDYGYTF.